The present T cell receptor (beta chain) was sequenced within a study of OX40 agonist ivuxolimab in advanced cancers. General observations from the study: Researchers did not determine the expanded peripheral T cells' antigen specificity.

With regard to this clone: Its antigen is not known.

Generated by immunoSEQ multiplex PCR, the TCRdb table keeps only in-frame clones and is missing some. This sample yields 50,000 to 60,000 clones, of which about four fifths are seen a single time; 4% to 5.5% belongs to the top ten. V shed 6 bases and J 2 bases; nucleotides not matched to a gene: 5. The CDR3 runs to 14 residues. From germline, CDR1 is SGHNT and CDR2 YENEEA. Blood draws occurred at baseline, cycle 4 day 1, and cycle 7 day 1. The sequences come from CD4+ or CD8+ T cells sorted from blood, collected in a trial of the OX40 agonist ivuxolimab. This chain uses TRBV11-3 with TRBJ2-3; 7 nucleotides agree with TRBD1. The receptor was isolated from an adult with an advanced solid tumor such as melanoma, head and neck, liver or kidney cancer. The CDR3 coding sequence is TGTGCCAGCAGTCCACAGGGGTCCACAGATACGCAGTATTTT. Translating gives CASSPQGSTDTQYF.